Following are 26 T cell receptor beta chains from one sample sequenced in a study of patients and donors after allogeneic stem cell transplantation. TCRdb re-called the RT-PCR reads through MiXCR, storing one row per CDR3 protein. The sample lists roughly 960,000 distinct CDR3 sequences; under 20% were seen once. The sequencing input was blood, either unsorted or a sorted T cell fraction (not recorded which). Receptor source: a human donor who was either an allogeneic HSCT recipient or a stem cell or donor lymphocyte infusion donor (not recorded which). It is not recorded whose cells these are; they may come from a transplant donor.

This clonotype was observed a handful of times. V gene TRBV4-1 combines with J gene TRBJ2-5; the D gene could be TRBD1 or TRBD2 (5 bases each). CDR3 size: 15 residues. Trimming cost V 3 bases and J 2 bases, with 13 bases left between them. Germline assignment: CDR1 MGHRA and CDR2 YSYEKL. CDR3 DNA: TGCGCCAGCAGCCAGCCGGGACGGAAACAAGAGACCCAGTACTTC. Residues: CASSQPGRKQETQYF.

This clonotype came up many times. V gene TRBV20-1 combines with J gene TRBJ1-1; D is uncertain. The length of the CDR3 is 16 residues. Germline V gives CDR1 DFQATT, CDR2 SNEGSKA (reference sequence). V was trimmed by 0 bases and J by 1 base, leaving 15 bases between them. The CDR3 bases are TGCAGTGCTAGAGATCTCTTTCCCATGGAGAACACTGAAGCTTTCTTT. Its translation is CSARDLFPMENTEAFF.

The V gene is TRBV12-3 or TRBV12-4, the J gene TRBJ1-1; tentatively, D is TRBD1 (6 bases). The CDR3 loop spans 15 amino acids. Trimming cost V 5 bases and J 5 bases, with 18 bases left between them. The DNA of the CDR3 is TGTGCCAGCAGTCCCACCTCGGGGGGGCGTACTGAAGCTTTCTTT. It codes for CASSPTSGGRTEAFF.

This clonotype appeared a few times. This chain joins TRBV5-1 and TRBJ2-3; no clear D. Germline V gives CDR1 SGHRS, CDR2 YFSETQ. This CDR3 is 13 amino acids long. Deletions cut 4 bases from V and 6 bases from J, with 12 bases between. The CDR3 DNA reads TGCGCCAGCAGCCTACCTGGGATGGATACGCAGTATTTT. It encodes CASSLPGMDTQYF.

This clonotype was observed a handful of times. CDR3 in amino acids: CASQLWMGNTEAFF. The CDR3 DNA reads as TGTGCCAGCCAACTTTGGATGGGGAACACTGAAGCTTTCTTT. V usage is TRBV27 and J usage is TRBJ1-1, with D unresolved. V gave up 8 bases and J gave up 1 base, with 14 bases separating them. Germline V gene sequence: CDR1 MNHEY, CDR2 SMNVEV (reference sequence). The CDR3 runs to 14 residues.

This sequence joins TRBV2 and TRBJ2-4; weak D call: TRBD2 (5 bases). This CDR3 is built from 17 residues. The germline V gene has CDR1 SNHLY and CDR2 FYNNEI. Deletions cut 7 bases from V and 7 bases from J, with 26 bases between. CDR3 sequence: CASMPPISTTLGNIQYF. The CDR3 nucleotides are TGTGCCAGCATGCCCCCTATTTCGACTACCCTGGGTAACATTCAGTACTTC.

This clonotype has more than one count but fewer than ten. The chain couples TRBV12-3 or TRBV12-4 to TRBJ2-1; 9 positions match TRBD1. This CDR3 spans 17 amino acids. J lost 7 bases, V lost 5 bases, and 15 bases had no gene match. CDR3 amino acids: CASSERSTGGNGNEQFF. DNA of the CDR3: TGTGCCAGCAGTGAGCGCTCGACAGGGGGAAACGGGAATGAGCAGTTCTTC.

V is TRBV12-3 or TRBV12-4 and J is TRBJ1-6, with 7 positions matching TRBD1. Losses at the gene ends were 8 bases for V and 2 bases for J; bases not matched to a gene: 6. This CDR3 region has 15 residues. CDR3 DNA sequence: TGTGCCAGCGGAACAGGGGAGGCCTATAATTCACCCCTCCACTTT. Translation gives CASGTGEAYNSPLHF.

This chain uses TRBV5-6 with TRBJ2-2, with a tentative D call TRBD2 (6 bases). The CDR3 consists of 15 residues. The germline V gene encodes CDR1 SGHDT and CDR2 YYEEEE. V lost 4 bases and J lost 2, with 12 bases in between. The CDR3 DNA is TGTGCCAGCAGCACATTGGACTATAACACCGGGGAGCTGTTTTTT. Protein product: CASSTLDYNTGELFF.

This clonotype has only a few counts. The chain recombines TRBV6-5 with TRBJ1-1, with 7 bases aligning to TRBD1. Trimming cost V 4 bases and J 0 bases; bases outside gene matches: 2. Germline-derived CDR1 and CDR2 are MNHEY and SVGAGI. The CDR3 sequence is 14 residues long. The chain's CDR3 is CASSFDRVNTEAFF. The DNA of the CDR3 is TGTGCCAGCAGTTTTGACAGGGTGAACACTGAAGCTTTCTTT.

This clonotype was counted a single time. This CDR3 is CATSRDLASGSTDTQYF. The DNA for the CDR3 is TGTGCCACCAGCAGAGATCTAGCTAGCGGTAGCACAGATACGCAGTATTTT. The chain couples TRBV15 to TRBJ2-3, with 7 positions matching TRBD2. Germline-derived CDR1 and CDR2 are LNHNV and YYDKDF (reference sequence). V shed 0 bases and J 0 bases; nucleotides not matched to a gene: 6. CDR3 size: 17 residues.

For the CDR3, the DNA is TGTGCCAGCAGTGAAGAGCGGGGGGCAACTAATGAAAAACTGTTTTTT. Amino acids: CASSEERGATNEKLFF. The chain has TRBV6-1 and TRBJ1-4, with D tentatively TRBD1 (5 bases). CDR1 and CDR2 from the germline V gene are MNHNS and SASEGT. The CDR3 is made up of 16 amino acids. With 1 base removed from V and 0 bases from J, the gap between germline ends came to 9 bases.

The chain couples TRBV25-1 to TRBJ2-5, with 7 bases aligning to TRBD2. Germline V lookup: CDR1 MGHDK, CDR2 SYGVNS. Trimming took 4 bases from V and 2 from J; bases not matched to a gene: 1. The CDR3 length is 13 residues. The CDR3 DNA is TGTGCCAGCAGTGCTAGCGGACAAGAGACCCAGTACTTC. Amino acids: CASSASGQETQYF.

The chain employs TRBV2 and TRBJ2-3; D not resolved. The CDR3 has 13 residues. In germline, CDR1 is SNHLY, CDR2 FYNNEI. With 4 bases removed from V and 3 bases from J, the gap between germline ends came to 8 bases. The chain's CDR3 is CASSGRPTDTQYF. CDR3 nucleotide sequence: TGTGCCAGCAGTGGTCGGCCTACAGATACGCAGTATTTT.

This clonotype was counted ten times or more. This rearrangement joins TRBV12-3 or TRBV12-4 to TRBJ2-2, with D unresolved. The CDR3 loop spans 11 amino acids. V was trimmed by 5 bases and J by 5 bases, leaving 3 bases between them. CDR3 sequence (DNA): TGTGCCAGCAGTCGGACCGGGGAGCTGTTTTTT. Translated: CASSRTGELFF.

The rearrangement uses TRBV24-1 and TRBJ1-1, with TRBD1 matching over 8 bases. The CDR3 sequence is 13 residues long. The germline CDR1 and CDR2 sequences are KGHDR and SFDVKD. The V segment lost 7 bases and the J segment 6 bases; nucleotides outside the gene matches: 6. In DNA form, the CDR3 reads TGTGCCACCAGCGACAGGGGTCGGGCTGAAGCTTTCTTT. Encoded protein: CATSDRGRAEAFF.

The chain recombines TRBV9 with TRBJ2-7, with 14 positions matching TRBD2. This CDR3 comprises 16 residues. V lost 3 bases, J lost 4 bases, and 6 bases stayed unmatched. Germline-derived CDR1 and CDR2 are SGDLS and YYNGEE. CDR3 coding DNA: TGTGCCAGCAGCGGATGGACTAGCGGGGGGTCATACGAGCAGTACTTC. Encoded protein: CASSGWTSGGSYEQYF.

This clonotype appeared a few times. The chain employs TRBV24-1 and TRBJ2-1; D possibly corresponds to TRBD1 (5 bases). The CDR3 length is 15 residues. Germline V lookup: CDR1 KGHDR, CDR2 SFDVKD. The ends were cut back, 5 bases at V and 3 bases at J, with 13 bases in the middle. The CDR3 nucleotides are TGTGCCACCAGTGGGCGTGAGGACAACTACAATGAGCAGTTCTTC. Its protein is CATSGREDNYNEQFF.

This clonotype was seen at least ten times. The chain links TRBV7-9 to TRBJ2-7; unclear D gene. Germline loops: CDR1 SEHNR, CDR2 FQNEAQ (reference sequence). Trimming shortened V by 8 bases and J by 4 bases, and 12 bases separated the two germline ends. The length of the CDR3 is 12 residues. CDR3 region: CASEAISYEQYF. CDR3 coding DNA: TGTGCCAGCGAGGCTATTTCATACGAGCAGTACTTC. The variable domain in full, with the rest retrieved from reference TRBV7-9 and TRBJ2-7, is DTGVSQNPRHKITKRGQNVTFRCDPISEHNRLYWYRQTLGQGPEFLTYFQNEAQLEKSRLLSDRFSAERPKGSFSTLEIQRTEQGDSAMYLCASEAISYEQYFGPGTRLTVT.

The chain carries TRBV3-1 and TRBJ2-2, with TRBD2 matching 10 bases. Germline CDR1 reads LGHDT; CDR2 reads YNNKEL (reference sequence). The V gene end was trimmed by 5 bases and the J gene end by 7 bases; junction bases not matched to a gene: 7. The CDR3 has 15 amino acids. CDR3 region: CASSARTSGNGELFF. The CDR3 nucleotides read TGTGCCAGCAGCGCCAGGACTAGCGGTAACGGGGAGCTGTTTTTT. The variable domain in full, with the rest retrieved from reference TRBV3-1 and TRBJ2-2, is DTAVSQTPKYLVTQMGNDKSIKCEQNLGHDTMYWYKQDSKKFLKIMFSYNNKELIINETVPNRFSPKSPDKAHLNLHINSLELGDSAVYFCASSARTSGNGELFFGEGSRLTVL.

This clonotype was found a few times. J is TRBJ2-3 and V is TRBV20-1; the D gene is possibly TRBD1 (6 bases). Trimming took 2 bases from V and 4 from J, leaving 10 bases between them. Germline V lookup: CDR1 DFQATT, CDR2 SNEGSKA (reference sequence). The CDR3 runs 13 residues. CDR3 DNA: TGCAGTGCTAGATCCGGGACACCAGATACGCAGTATTTT. It codes for CSARSGTPDTQYF.

This chain uses TRBV29-1 with TRBJ1-1, with 8 nucleotides matching TRBD1. The CDR3 has 15 residues. Germline CDR1 is SQVTM and CDR2 is ANQGSEA. The V gene end was trimmed by 4 bases and the J gene end by 5 bases; junction bases not matched to a gene: 12. This CDR3 is CSVVLWGRGRTEAFF. In DNA, the CDR3 is TGCAGCGTTGTGCTGTGGGGCAGGGGGCGTACTGAAGCTTTCTTT. Filled out from reference TRBV29-1 and TRBJ1-1, the complete variable domain reads SAVISQKPSRDICQRGTSLTIQCQVDSQVTMMFWYRQQPGQSLTLIATANQGSEATYESGFVIDKFPISRPNLTFSTLTVSNMSPEDSSIYLCSVVLWGRGRTEAFFGQGTRLTVV.

Only a few counts were recorded for this clonotype. The CDR3 protein is CASSQVISGANVLTF. DNA of the CDR3: TGCGCCAGCAGCCAAGTTATCTCTGGGGCCAACGTCCTGACTTTC. The chain employs TRBV4-1 and TRBJ2-6; D unclear. The germline CDR1 and CDR2 sequences are MGHRA and YSYEKL. The CDR3 consists of 15 residues. With 1 base removed from V and 0 bases from J, the gap between germline ends came to 4 bases.

V and J are TRBV6-4 and TRBJ1-1; no definite D call. CDR1 is MRHNA, CDR2 SNTAGT, per germline. This CDR3 spans 13 amino acids. The V gene lost 7 bases and the J gene lost 1 base, with 10 bases spanning the gap. The CDR3 spells CASKKAPNTEAFF. The CDR3 DNA sequence: TGTGCCAGCAAAAAGGCCCCGAACACTGAAGCTTTCTTT.

The chain carries TRBV24-1 and TRBJ2-1; 14 bases map to TRBD2. With 4 bases clipped from V and 8 bases from J, the junction kept 9 bases outside the gene matches. The germline gives CDR1 KGHDR, CDR2 SFDVKD. This CDR3 has 17 amino acids. The CDR3 spells CATSDRRTSGRRDEQFF. The CDR3 region has the DNA TGTGCCACCAGTGACCGCCGGACTAGCGGGAGGAGGGATGAGCAGTTCTTC.

The gene calls are TRBV6-5 and TRBJ2-1; 10 bases match TRBD2. V gave up 0 bases and J gave up 5 bases; unmatched junction bases: 13. Germline V gene data show CDR1 as MNHEY and CDR2 as SVGAGI. The CDR3 is 19 residues long. CDR3 in amino acids: CASSYSLVAGTSDDNEQFF. The CDR3 bases are TGTGCCAGCAGTTACTCGCTGGTTGCCGGGACTAGCGACGACAATGAGCAGTTCTTC.